A single sample is the source of the 8 T cell receptor beta chains below, sequenced in a study of graft-versus-host responses after intestinal transplantation. The antigens these receptors bind are not known. Some clones are missing from TCRdb's copy, which holds only in-frame ones; the method was immunoSEQ multiplex PCR. The data contain about 86,000 clones, roughly 90% of them singletons. The sample in question was unstimulated CD4+ T cells sorted from spleen or lymph node cells, obtained before transplant. Receptors originate from a human donor who was the organ donor for an intestinal transplant.

The chain is built from TRBV2 and TRBJ2-1, with 11 bases identical to TRBD2. V lost 6 bases and J lost 3; bases outside the gene matches: 13. Germline V lookup: CDR1 SNHLY, CDR2 FYNNEI. The CDR3 runs to 18 residues. The CDR3 DNA sequence: TGTGCCAGCAGCATCCAGTTAGCGGGGGGGCCTGACTACAATGAGCAGTTCTTC. It codes for CASSIQLAGGPDYNEQFF. The full variable domain, with the rest looked up from reference TRBV2 and TRBJ2-1, is EPEVTQTPSHQVTQMGQEVILRCVPISNHLYFYWYRQILGQKVEFLVSFYNNEISEKSEIFDDQFSVERPDGSNFTLKIRSTKLEDSAMYFCASSIQLAGGPDYNEQFFGPGTRLTVL.

This clone was observed a handful of times. The rearrangement joins TRBV6-5 to TRBJ1-1; TRBD1 is a possible D gene (6 bases). Germline-derived CDR1 and CDR2 are MNHEY and SVGAGI. Deletions cut 6 bases from V and 8 bases from J, with 16 bases between. The CDR3 is 13 residues long. The CDR3 loop is CASSHDRPGEAFF. The CDR3 nucleotides are TGTGCCAGCAGCCATGACAGGCCTGGGGAAGCTTTCTTT.

The chain joins TRBV2 to TRBJ2-1, with D unclear. CDR1 is SNHLY and CDR2 is FYNNEI in the germline V gene. Trimming stripped 0 bases from V and 12 bases from J, with 6 bases between. The CDR3 runs to 11 residues. The DNA of the CDR3 is TGTGCCAGCAGTGAAGCTTTCGGGCAGTTCTTC. Protein: CASSEAFGQFF. Based on the CDR3 plus reference TRBV2 and TRBJ2-1, the full variable domain is EPEVTQTPSHQVTQMGQEVILRCVPISNHLYFYWYRQILGQKVEFLVSFYNNEISEKSEIFDDQFSVERPDGSNFTLKIRSTKLEDSAMYFCASSEAFGQFFGPGTRLTVL.

The rearrangement joins TRBV5-5 to TRBJ2-7; D gene ambiguous. The CDR3 has 13 amino acids. Germline V gene sequence: CDR1 SGHKS, CDR2 YYEKEE (reference sequence). V lost 2 bases and J 3 bases, leaving 9 bases between the germline ends. CDR3 nucleotides: TGTGCCAGCAGCTTCGCTGCGGTCTACGAGCAGTACTTC. Amino acids: CASSFAAVYEQYF. The entire variable domain, with the rest obtained from reference TRBV5-5 and TRBJ2-7, is as follows: DAGVTQSPTHLIKTRGQQVTLRCSPISGHKSVSWYQQVLGQGPQFIFQYYEKEERGRGNFPDRFSARQFPNYSSELNVNALLLGDSALYLCASSFAAVYEQYFGPGTRLTVT.

This clone was found a few times. The gene calls are TRBV7-2 and TRBJ2-2, with 12 bases lining up with TRBD2. The CDR3 has 15 residues. CDR1 and CDR2 (germline): SGHTA, FQGNSA. J gave up 6 bases and V 4 bases, and 3 bases lay outside the gene matches. The DNA of the CDR3 is TGTGCCAGCAGCTCTAGCGGGAGGGCCTCCGGGGAGCTGTTTTTT. Encoded protein: CASSSSGRASGELFF.

This clone was counted between two and nine times. The CDR3 protein is CSVGSQGGNEQFF. The CDR3 DNA reads TGCAGCGTTGGGTCTCAGGGAGGGAATGAGCAGTTCTTC. This rearrangement joins TRBV29-1 to TRBJ2-1; 7 bases match TRBD2. Trimming took 4 bases from V and 7 from J; bases not matched to a gene: 7. Germline CDR1 is SQVTM and CDR2 is ANQGSEA. The CDR3 sequence is 13 residues long.

As to this clone: The CDR3 does not close with the conserved phenylalanine or tryptophan, likely indicating a read error. The rearrangement links TRBV11-2 to TRBJ1-1; D gene unclear. V shed 2 bases and J shed 7 bases, with 8 bases lying between them. CDR3 length: 12 amino acids. CDR1 is SGHAT and CDR2 is FQNNGV in the germline V gene. The CDR3 is CASSLHTLEAFL. For the CDR3, the DNA is TGTGCCAGCAGCTTACATACCCTTGAAGCTTTCCTT.

The sample holds one count of this clone. The chain links TRBV9 to TRBJ2-1; D is unclear. V shed 0 bases and J shed 8 bases, with 6 bases lying between them. The CDR3 is 12 amino acids. Germline assignment: CDR1 SGDLS and CDR2 YYNGEE. CDR3 bases: TGTGCCAGCAGCGTAGATAGTCATGAGCAGTTCTTC. It encodes CASSVDSHEQFF.